This T cell receptor (beta chain) was recorded in a study of radiotherapy plus CTLA-4 blockade in lung cancer. Study at large: Objective responses were recorded in around 18% of patients, with disease control recorded in 25% to 40%.

To note about this clone: What it binds is unknown.

Germline CDR1 is GTSNPN and CDR2 is SVGIG (reference sequence). CDR3 length: 13 amino acids. Trimming shortened V by 0 bases and J by 5 bases, and 7 bases separated the two germline ends. General study points: Early blood T cell clone dynamics reportedly forecast response best, with interferon-beta. Expansion of tumor-derived TCR clones was observed in blood after radiotherapy plus ipilimumab.

Only in-frame clones appear in the TCRdb table, and some are missing; sequencing was by immunoSEQ multiplex PCR. Of 75,000 to 95,000 clones detected, roughly 80% appear once; the ten largest clones hold about 26%. Alongside CTLA-4 blockade with ipilimumab, patients with chemo-refractory metastatic non-small-cell lung cancer received focal radiation. The chain uses TRBV30 and TRBJ2-2; no reliable D call. The clonotype comes from a human donor with non-small cell lung cancer that progressed on radiotherapy plus ipilimumab. The sequencing used peripheral blood, collected from a patient treated with radiotherapy plus ipilimumab. The CDR3 bases are TGTGCCTGGAGTGTAGGGCAAACCGGGGAGCTGTTTTTT. It yields the protein CAWSVGQTGELFF.